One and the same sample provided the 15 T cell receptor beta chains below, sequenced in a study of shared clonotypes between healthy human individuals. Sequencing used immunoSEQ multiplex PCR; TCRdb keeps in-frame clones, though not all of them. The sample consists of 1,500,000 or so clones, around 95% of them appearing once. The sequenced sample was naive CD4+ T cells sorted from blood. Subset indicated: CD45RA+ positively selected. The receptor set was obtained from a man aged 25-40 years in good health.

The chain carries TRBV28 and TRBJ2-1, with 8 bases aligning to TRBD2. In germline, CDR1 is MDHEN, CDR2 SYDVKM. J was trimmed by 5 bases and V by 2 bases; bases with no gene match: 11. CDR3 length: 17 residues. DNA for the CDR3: TGTGCCAGCAGTTTACCCCTGAGCGGGAGTGTTCACAATGAGCAGTTCTTC. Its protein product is CASSLPLSGSVHNEQFF.

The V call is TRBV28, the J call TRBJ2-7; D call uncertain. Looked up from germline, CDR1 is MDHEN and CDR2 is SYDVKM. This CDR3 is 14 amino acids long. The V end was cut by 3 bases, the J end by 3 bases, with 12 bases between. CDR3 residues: CASSFSGTVYEQYF. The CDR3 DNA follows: TGTGCCAGCAGTTTTTCGGGTACGGTCTACGAGCAGTACTTC.

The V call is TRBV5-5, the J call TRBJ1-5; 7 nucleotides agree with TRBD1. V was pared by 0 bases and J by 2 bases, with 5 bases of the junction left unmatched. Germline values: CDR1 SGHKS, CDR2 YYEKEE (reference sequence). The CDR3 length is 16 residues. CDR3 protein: CASSLALQGRNQPQHF. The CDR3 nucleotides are TGTGCCAGCAGCTTGGCTCTACAGGGGCGCAATCAGCCCCAGCATTTT. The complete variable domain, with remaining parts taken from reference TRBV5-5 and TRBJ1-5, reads DAGVTQSPTHLIKTRGQQVTLRCSPISGHKSVSWYQQVLGQGPQFIFQYYEKEERGRGNFPDRFSARQFPNYSSELNVNALLLGDSALYLCASSLALQGRNQPQHFGDGTRLSIL.

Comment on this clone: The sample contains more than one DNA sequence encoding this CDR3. DNA for the CDR3: TGTGCCAGCAGCGTAGGGGCAGGGAATCAGCCCCAGCATTTT. Its protein is CASSVGAGNQPQHF. This chain uses TRBV9 with TRBJ1-5, with a tentative D call TRBD1 (5 bases). The V gene lost 0 bases and the J gene lost 4 bases, with 8 bases spanning the gap. CDR3 size: 14 residues. The germline V gene encodes CDR1 SGDLS and CDR2 YYNGEE.

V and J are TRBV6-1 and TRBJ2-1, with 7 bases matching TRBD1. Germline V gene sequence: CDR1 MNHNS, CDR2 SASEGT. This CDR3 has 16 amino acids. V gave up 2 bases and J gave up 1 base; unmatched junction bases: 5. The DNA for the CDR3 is TGTGCCAGCAGTGAATGGGGGACAGTGTCCTACAATGAGCAGTTCTTC. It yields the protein CASSEWGTVSYNEQFF.

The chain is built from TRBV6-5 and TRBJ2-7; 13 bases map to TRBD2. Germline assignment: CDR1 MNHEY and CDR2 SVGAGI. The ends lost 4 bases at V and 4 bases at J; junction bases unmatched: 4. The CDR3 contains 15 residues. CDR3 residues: CASSSSTSGRYEQYF. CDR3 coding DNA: TGTGCCAGCAGTTCCTCGACTAGCGGGAGGTACGAGCAGTACTTC.

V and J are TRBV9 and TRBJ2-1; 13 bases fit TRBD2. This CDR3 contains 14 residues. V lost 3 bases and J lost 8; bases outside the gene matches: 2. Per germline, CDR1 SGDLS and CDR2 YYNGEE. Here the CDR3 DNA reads TGTGCCAGCAGCGAACTAGCGGGAGGGCATGAGCAGTTCTTC. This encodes CASSELAGGHEQFF.

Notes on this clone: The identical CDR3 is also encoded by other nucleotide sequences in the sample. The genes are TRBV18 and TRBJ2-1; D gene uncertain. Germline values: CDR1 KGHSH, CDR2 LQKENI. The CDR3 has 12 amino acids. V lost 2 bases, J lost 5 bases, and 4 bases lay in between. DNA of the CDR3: TGTGCCAGCTCACCAAGGAACAATGAGCAGTTCTTC. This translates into CASSPRNNEQFF.

The CDR3 nucleotides read TGTGCCACCACAACTAGCGGGACGCACAATGAGCAGTTCTTC. It is translated as CATTTSGTHNEQFF. J is TRBJ2-1 and V is TRBV28; 10 positions match TRBD2. Looked up from germline, CDR1 is MDHEN and CDR2 is SYDVKM. There are 14 residues in the CDR3. V was pared by 10 bases and J by 5 bases, with 8 bases of the junction left unmatched.

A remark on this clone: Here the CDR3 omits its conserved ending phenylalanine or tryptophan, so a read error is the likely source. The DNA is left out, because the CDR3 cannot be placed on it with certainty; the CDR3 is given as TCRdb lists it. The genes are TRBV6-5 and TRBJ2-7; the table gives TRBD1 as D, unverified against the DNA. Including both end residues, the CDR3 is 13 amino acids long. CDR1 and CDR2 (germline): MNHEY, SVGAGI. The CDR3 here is CASSYSLSRVIFS.

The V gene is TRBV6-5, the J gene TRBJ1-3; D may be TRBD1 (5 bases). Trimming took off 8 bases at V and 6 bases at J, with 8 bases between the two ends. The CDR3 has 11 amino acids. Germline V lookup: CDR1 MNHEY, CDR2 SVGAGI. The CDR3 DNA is TGTGCCAGCGGGACCTTAAACACCATATATTTT. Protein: CASGTLNTIYF.

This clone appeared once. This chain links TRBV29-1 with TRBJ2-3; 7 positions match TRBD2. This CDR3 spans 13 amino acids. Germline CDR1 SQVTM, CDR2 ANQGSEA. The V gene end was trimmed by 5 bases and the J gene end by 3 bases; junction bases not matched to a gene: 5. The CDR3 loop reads CSVRGTMTDTQYF. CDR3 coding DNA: TGCAGCGTTCGCGGGACTATGACAGATACGCAGTATTTT.

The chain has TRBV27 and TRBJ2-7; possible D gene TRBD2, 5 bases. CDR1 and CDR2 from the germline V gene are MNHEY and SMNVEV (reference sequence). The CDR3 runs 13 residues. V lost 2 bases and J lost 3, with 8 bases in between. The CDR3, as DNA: TGTGCCAGCAGTTTAGGAGGAGTCTACGAGCAGTACTTC. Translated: CASSLGGVYEQYF.

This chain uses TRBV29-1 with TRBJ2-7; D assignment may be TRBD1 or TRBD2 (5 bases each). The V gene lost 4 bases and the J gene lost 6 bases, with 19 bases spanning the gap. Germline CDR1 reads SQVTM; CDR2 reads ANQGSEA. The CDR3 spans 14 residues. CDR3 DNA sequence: TGCAGCGTTGTTTCGTCGACAGCGGACCCCGAGCAGTACTTC. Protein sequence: CSVVSSTADPEQYF.

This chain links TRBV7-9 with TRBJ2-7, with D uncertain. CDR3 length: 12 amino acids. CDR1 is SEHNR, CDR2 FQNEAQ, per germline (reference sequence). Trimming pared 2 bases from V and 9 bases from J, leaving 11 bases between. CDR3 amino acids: CASSLSTGSQYF. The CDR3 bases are TGTGCCAGCAGCTTAAGCACTGGGTCGCAGTACTTC.